The 6 T cell receptor beta chains given below trace back to one sample, sequenced in a study of shared clonotypes between healthy human individuals. Terminally differentiated effector memory CD45RA+ cells were excluded from the naive CD8 cells, which were CD45RO-negative and positively selected for CCR7. Generated by immunoSEQ multiplex PCR, the TCRdb table keeps only in-frame clones and is missing some. The sample has 700,000 to 950,000 clones, 96% seen once. The specimen sequenced was naive CD8+ T cells sorted from blood. These receptors were collected from a young man in good health.

This clone has a single count. The rearrangement uses TRBV29-1 and TRBJ2-7; 8 bases map to TRBD1. V was clipped by 6 bases and J by 3 bases; unmatched bases: 22. The CDR3 totals 18 residues. The germline gives CDR1 SQVTM, CDR2 ANQGSEA. CDR3 residues: CSVKSVDREFSLLYEQYF. In DNA form, the CDR3 reads TGCAGCGTAAAATCGGTGGACAGGGAGTTTAGTTTACTCTACGAGCAGTACTTC.

This chain uses TRBV5-4 with TRBJ2-1, with D maybe TRBD2 (5 bases). Trimming stripped 3 bases from V and 8 bases from J, with 9 bases between. This CDR3 has 12 amino acids. Germline assignment: CDR1 SGHNT and CDR2 YYREEE (reference sequence). In nucleotides, the CDR3 is TGTGCCAGCAGCTCTCGGACTTATGAGCAGTTCTTC. Encoded protein: CASSSRTYEQFF.

In DNA, the CDR3 is TGTGCCAGCAGCGGCGATAGATGGCCCCAAGAGACCCAGTACTTC. This encodes CASSGDRWPQETQYF. The chain links TRBV11-2 to TRBJ2-5; D remains unclear. Germline V gene lookup returns CDR1 SGHAT and CDR2 FQNNGV. This CDR3 has 15 residues. V was trimmed by 5 bases and J by 1 base, leaving 14 bases between them. Using reference TRBV11-2 and TRBJ2-5 for the parts outside the CDR3, the full variable domain is EAGVAQSPRYKIIEKRQSVAFWCNPISGHATLYWYQQILGQGPKLLIQFQNNGVVDDSQLPKDRFSAERLKGVDSTLKIQPAKLEDSAVYLCASSGDRWPQETQYFGPGTRLLVL.

J is TRBJ2-1 and V is TRBV4-3; TRBD1 agrees at 10 bases. With V trimmed by 2 bases and J by 7 bases, 5 bases remained unmatched. The CDR3 runs to 15 residues. Per germline, CDR1 LGHNA and CDR2 YSLEER. The chain's CDR3 is CASSQSGQGFNEQFF. CDR3 nucleotide sequence: TGCGCCAGCAGCCAATCGGGACAGGGGTTTAATGAGCAGTTCTTC.

The V call is TRBV11-2, the J call TRBJ2-7; possible D gene TRBD2, 6 bases. The V gene lost 2 bases and the J gene lost 2 bases, with 13 bases spanning the gap. This CDR3 has 15 residues. CDR1 is SGHAT, CDR2 FQNNGV, per germline. The CDR3: CASSLPKGGTYEQYF. The CDR3 region has the DNA TGTGCCAGCAGCTTACCCAAAGGAGGGACCTACGAGCAGTACTTC.

The rearrangement uses TRBV10-3 and TRBJ2-5; TRBD2 matches at 16 bases. V lost 8 bases, J lost 5 bases, and 5 bases stayed unmatched. Germline values: CDR1 ENHRY, CDR2 SYGVKD. CDR3 length: 15 residues. The CDR3 coding sequence is TGTGCCATCGGGACTAGCGGGAGGGCCTGGGAGACCCAGTACTTC. This encodes CAIGTSGRAWETQYF.